Presented here are 29 T cell receptor beta chains from one specimen sequenced in a study of beta chain features in type 1 diabetes. What was sequenced were expressed TCRB transcripts, since all of the isolated RNA had been reverse transcribed. Profiled with immunoSEQ multiplex PCR; TCRdb holds only in-frame clones, not every one. The data contain about 620,000 clones, around 15% of them seen just once; the ten biggest clones take up about 0.087%. The sample was naive CD4+ T cells from blood. The receptors here all came from a man in his late teens or twenties in good health.

V gene TRBV11-2 combines with J gene TRBJ2-1; D ambiguous. The CDR3 covers 16 residues. CDR1 and CDR2 from the germline V gene are SGHAT and FQNNGV. Trimming took off 4 bases at V and 2 bases at J, with 15 bases between the two ends. The CDR3 spells CASSSPAGPTYNEQFF. The CDR3, as DNA: TGTGCCAGCAGCTCCCCGGCAGGCCCGACCTACAATGAGCAGTTCTTC.

In this sample, this clone turned up many times. This CDR3 reads CASSEFQGTGNTIYF. The CDR3 DNA follows: TGTGCCAGCAGTGAATTTCAAGGGACTGGAAACACCATATATTTT. The chain combines TRBV25-1 with TRBJ1-3; D not certain. CDR3 size: 15 residues. From germline, CDR1 is MGHDK and CDR2 SYGVNS. V lost 1 base, J lost 2 bases, and 9 bases lay in between.

The chain recombines TRBV7-2 with TRBJ2-1; 8 bases map to TRBD2. Germline values: CDR1 SGHTA, CDR2 FQGNSA. The CDR3 is 15 residues long. The V and J ends lost 4 bases and 0 bases, in that order; junction bases with no gene match: 2. The chain's CDR3 is CASSYGRASYNEQFF. The CDR3 coding sequence is TGTGCCAGCAGCTACGGGAGGGCCTCCTACAATGAGCAGTTCTTC.

This clone has more than one count but fewer than ten. V usage is TRBV4-3 and J usage is TRBJ2-2; 7 bases line up with TRBD1. Germline V gene lookup returns CDR1 LGHNA and CDR2 YSLEER. With V trimmed by 0 bases and J by 7 bases, 8 bases remained unmatched. This CDR3 comprises 16 residues. The CDR3 protein is CASSQETGTEVGELFF. The DNA of the CDR3 is TGCGCCAGCAGCCAAGAGACCGGGACAGAGGTCGGGGAGCTGTTTTTT.

This chain uses TRBV11-2 with TRBJ2-5, with D perhaps matching TRBD1 (6 bases). The CDR3 covers 13 residues. The V end was cut by 5 bases, the J end by 8 bases, with 15 bases between. Germline loops: CDR1 SGHAT, CDR2 FQNNGV. The CDR3 protein is CASSRDTGYTQYF. For the CDR3, the DNA is TGTGCCAGCAGCCGAGACACAGGGTATACCCAGTACTTC.

This chain joins TRBV9 and TRBJ2-1, with 10 positions matching TRBD2. The CDR3 contains 14 residues. Germline trimming cut 4 bases from V and 9 bases from J; bases unmatched to any gene: 7. CDR1 and CDR2 (germline): SGDLS, YYNGEE. The CDR3 nucleotides read TGTGCCAGCAGCCCTAGCGGGAGAGGCGGTGAGCAGTTCTTC. Translation gives CASSPSGRGGEQFF.

The V call is TRBV28, the J call TRBJ1-1, with D perhaps TRBD1 (6 bases). The CDR3 is 15 amino acids. The germline V gene encodes CDR1 MDHEN and CDR2 SYDVKM. With 6 bases removed from V and 7 bases from J, the gap between germline ends came to 21 bases. The CDR3 region is CASSPGTLGRDEAFF. For the CDR3, the DNA is TGTGCCAGCAGCCCCGGGACACTAGGGCGGGATGAAGCTTTCTTT.

The chain combines TRBV29-1 with TRBJ2-1; possible D gene TRBD1, 6 bases. CDR3 length: 15 amino acids. Germline CDR1 SQVTM, CDR2 ANQGSEA. The ends were cut back, 4 bases at V and 7 bases at J, with 20 bases in the middle. DNA for the CDR3: TGCAGCGTTGGGCGACAGGCCGGGACGGGTAATGAGCAGTTCTTC. Translation: CSVGRQAGTGNEQFF.

J is TRBJ2-7 and V is TRBV5-1; 11 nucleotides line up with TRBD2. The germline V gene encodes CDR1 SGHRS and CDR2 YFSETQ. The V segment lost 3 bases and the J segment 5 bases; nucleotides outside the gene matches: 4. CDR3 length: 14 residues. As DNA, the CDR3 is TGCGCCAGCAGCTCAACTAGCGGGAGTAACGAGCAGTACTTC. Protein: CASSSTSGSNEQYF.

This clone was seen a handful of times. This sequence joins TRBV18 and TRBJ1-1, with a possible D match to TRBD1 (5 bases). Deletions cut 4 bases from V and 10 bases from J, with 13 bases between. The germline V gene encodes CDR1 KGHSH and CDR2 LQKENI. This CDR3 spans 12 amino acids. CDR3 protein: CASSQRDDAAFF. The CDR3 region has the DNA TGTGCCAGCTCACAGCGGGACGACGCAGCTTTCTTT.

This clone was detected only a few times. The chain couples TRBV6-6 to TRBJ1-4; possible D gene TRBD1, 5 bases. CDR1 is MNHNY and CDR2 is SVGAGI in the germline V gene (reference sequence). The CDR3 totals 16 residues. The V gene lost 6 bases and the J gene lost 3 bases, with 17 bases spanning the gap. The CDR3 DNA sequence: TGTGCCAGCAGCCCCCTCCCGGGGCAATCTAATGAAAAACTGTTTTTT. It translates to CASSPLPGQSNEKLFF.

The chain recombines TRBV7-2 with TRBJ1-5, with D possibly matching TRBD1 (5 bases). The CDR3 is 15 amino acids. V was pared by 0 bases and J by 4 bases, with 10 bases between. Germline CDR1 SGHTA, CDR2 FQGNSA. DNA for the CDR3: TGTGCCAGCAGCTTAGCGGGGGTCAAAAATCAGCCCCAGCATTTT. It specifies CASSLAGVKNQPQHF.

The chain recombines TRBV5-4 with TRBJ2-1; tentatively, D is TRBD1 (7 bases). The V end lost 4 bases, the J end lost 4 bases, and 18 bases lay between the germline ends. In germline, CDR1 is SGHNT, CDR2 YYREEE (reference sequence). The CDR3 totals 16 residues. Written as DNA, the CDR3 is TGTGCCAGCAGCGGAGGGGGACAGAGTGGGTACAATGAGCAGTTCTTC. Protein sequence: CASSGGGQSGYNEQFF.

This clone was seen only a few times. At the DNA level, this CDR3 is encoded by other sequences in the same sample as well. This chain uses TRBV29-1 with TRBJ2-2, with D possibly matching TRBD2 (5 bases). Germline CDR1 is SQVTM and CDR2 is ANQGSEA. The CDR3 totals 14 residues. V was cut by 4 bases and J by 2 bases, with 11 bases left in between. CDR3 coding DNA: TGCAGCGTTGGTCCCCGGGGAAACACCGGGGAGCTGTTTTTT. Translated: CSVGPRGNTGELFF.

This chain links TRBV15 with TRBJ2-5; a weak D match, TRBD2 (5 bases). Germline CDR1 is LNHNV and CDR2 is YYDKDF (reference sequence). Trimming took 0 bases from V and 3 from J, leaving 14 bases between them. The CDR3 contains 16 residues. As DNA, the CDR3 is TGTGCCACCAGCAGAGAACTGTTCGGGGATGAAGAGACCCAGTACTTC. As protein: CATSRELFGDEETQYF.

This rearrangement joins TRBV19 to TRBJ1-5; the D gene is possibly TRBD1 (6 bases). Per germline, CDR1 LNHDA and CDR2 SQIVND (reference sequence). This CDR3 has 16 amino acids. V lost 7 bases to trimming and J lost 1 base, with 17 bases between them. CDR3 amino acids: CASKGFGGLSNQPQHF. The CDR3 DNA is TGTGCCAGTAAAGGGTTCGGGGGCTTGAGCAATCAGCCCCAGCATTTT. The full variable domain, rest sourced from reference TRBV19 and TRBJ1-5, is DGGITQSPKYLFRKEGQNVTLSCEQNLNHDAMYWYRQDPGQGLRLIYYSQIVNDFQKGDIAEGYSVSREKKESFPLTVTSAQKNPTAFYLCASKGFGGLSNQPQHFGDGTRLSIL.

The V call is TRBV4-2, the J call TRBJ2-7; 9 bases are shared with TRBD2. The germline V gene has CDR1 LGHNA and CDR2 YNFKEQ. V was clipped by 0 bases and J by 6 bases; unmatched bases: 9. The CDR3 contains 16 residues. DNA for the CDR3: TGTGCCAGCAGCCAAGAGGAGACTAGCGGTTCGGGCGAGCAGTACTTC. It yields the protein CASSQEETSGSGEQYF.

This clone occurred a few times. The gene calls are TRBV7-2 and TRBJ2-1, with 10 bases that match TRBD1. Germline CDR1 and CDR2: SGHTA and FQGNSA. The trim removed 7 bases at V and 6 bases at J, leaving 12 bases unmatched. There are 16 residues in the CDR3. CDR3 nucleotide sequence: TGTGCCAGCATCGTGAGGAGGGACAGGGGCTCCAATGAGCAGTTCTTC. Translating gives CASIVRRDRGSNEQFF.

This clone was picked up a small number of times. The chain uses TRBV27 and TRBJ1-2, with 7 bases that match TRBD1. V dropped 4 bases and J dropped 8; count of bases not matched to a gene: 10. The CDR3 totals 14 residues. CDR1 MNHEY and CDR2 SMNVEV come from the germline V gene (reference sequence). CDR3 sequence: CASSSIQGRGGYTF. In DNA, the CDR3 is TGTGCCAGCAGTTCGATACAGGGGAGGGGAGGCTACACCTTC.

This clone was counted only a few times. The chain recombines TRBV2 with TRBJ2-5; no clear D gene. The CDR3 runs to 14 residues. Germline V gives CDR1 SNHLY, CDR2 FYNNEI. V lost 8 bases and J lost 0, with 13 bases in between. This chain's CDR3 is CASSDQGNQETQYF. CDR3 coding DNA: TGTGCCAGCTCCGACCAAGGGAACCAAGAGACCCAGTACTTC.

V is TRBV10-3 and J is TRBJ2-3; 10 positions match TRBD2. V gave up 5 bases and J gave up 0 bases; unmatched junction bases: 2. The CDR3 totals 15 residues. CDR1 is ENHRY and CDR2 is SYGVKD in the germline V gene. CDR3 in amino acids: CAISLAGASTDTQYF. CDR3 nucleotides: TGTGCCATCAGTCTAGCGGGGGCCAGCACAGATACGCAGTATTTT.

The V call is TRBV7-2, the J call TRBJ2-2; 8 bases match TRBD2. Losses at the gene ends were 5 bases for V and 2 bases for J; bases not matched to a gene: 4. This CDR3 is built from 15 residues. The germline V gene encodes CDR1 SGHTA and CDR2 FQGNSA. Written as DNA, the CDR3 is TGTGCCAGCAGCCCGAGCGGGAGAAACACCGGGGAGCTGTTTTTT. Translating it yields CASSPSGRNTGELFF.

This rearrangement joins TRBV28 to TRBJ1-2; D may be TRBD1 (5 bases). CDR1 is MDHEN and CDR2 is SYDVKM in the germline V gene. CDR3 length equals 14 residues. Trimming took 5 bases from V and 2 from J, leaving 12 bases between them. CDR3 residues: CASSMQGDNYGYTF. Here the CDR3 DNA reads TGTGCCAGCAGTATGCAGGGTGACAACTATGGCTACACCTTC.

This clone showed up just a few times. The chain carries TRBV14 and TRBJ1-1; D remains unclear. The CDR3 is made up of 14 amino acids. Per germline, CDR1 SGHDN and CDR2 FVKESK. Trimming removed 1 base from V and 6 bases from J, with 12 bases in between. CDR3 amino acids: CASSQGPGVAEAFF. The CDR3 DNA reads TGTGCCAGCAGCCAAGGTCCAGGAGTGGCTGAAGCTTTCTTT.

This clone was counted a few times. The J gene is TRBJ1-4, the V gene TRBV5-6, with D possibly TRBD1 on 6 matching bases. CDR3 length: 17 amino acids. Germline-derived CDR1 and CDR2 are SGHDT and YYEEEE. V shed 0 bases and J shed 3 bases, with 15 bases lying between them. The CDR3 sequence: CASSLGQGLGSNEKLFF. In DNA, the CDR3 is TGTGCCAGCAGCTTGGGCCAGGGGCTGGGATCTAATGAAAAACTGTTTTTT.

Concerning this clone itself: The junction departs from the called germline gene at one end, perhaps through a read error. In DNA, the CDR3 is TGTGCCAGCAGCCTAGCAGTAGCGGGGTTCTACGAGCAGTACTTC. This translates into CASSLAVAGFYEQYF. V gene TRBV7-8 combines with J gene TRBJ2-7; TRBD2 agrees at 8 bases. CDR1 is SGHVS, CDR2 FQNEAQ, per germline. The CDR3 loop spans 15 amino acids.

This clone was found a few times. This chain uses TRBV5-1 with TRBJ2-5; D unclear. CDR3 length equals 13 residues. Trimming removed 0 bases at V and 7 bases at J, with 10 bases between. Germline V gene sequence: CDR1 SGHRS, CDR2 YFSETQ. The CDR3 region is CASSLDGSGTQYF. Written as DNA, the CDR3 is TGCGCCAGCAGCTTGGACGGGTCAGGGACCCAGTACTTC.

This clone was seen a handful of times. The rearrangement links TRBV28 to TRBJ1-4, with a possible D match to TRBD1 (5 bases). There are 18 residues in the CDR3. Germline CDR1 reads MDHEN; CDR2 reads SYDVKM. V was clipped by 7 bases and J by 7 bases, with 28 bases between them. CDR3 in amino acids: CASILRGRGGPRGEKLFF. In nucleotides, the CDR3 is TGTGCCAGCATCCTCCGGGGGAGGGGCGGGCCAAGGGGTGAAAAACTGTTTTTT.

This clone has a handful of counts. This chain links TRBV28 with TRBJ1-5; maybe TRBD1 (6 bases). The CDR3 contains 16 residues. Germline V CDR1 and CDR2: MDHEN, SYDVKM. V was cut by 2 bases and J by 2 bases, with 13 bases left in between. The DNA for the CDR3 is TGTGCCAGCAGTTTAGTGGGGGCAGCGGGCAATCAGCCCCAGCATTTT. Translation gives CASSLVGAAGNQPQHF.